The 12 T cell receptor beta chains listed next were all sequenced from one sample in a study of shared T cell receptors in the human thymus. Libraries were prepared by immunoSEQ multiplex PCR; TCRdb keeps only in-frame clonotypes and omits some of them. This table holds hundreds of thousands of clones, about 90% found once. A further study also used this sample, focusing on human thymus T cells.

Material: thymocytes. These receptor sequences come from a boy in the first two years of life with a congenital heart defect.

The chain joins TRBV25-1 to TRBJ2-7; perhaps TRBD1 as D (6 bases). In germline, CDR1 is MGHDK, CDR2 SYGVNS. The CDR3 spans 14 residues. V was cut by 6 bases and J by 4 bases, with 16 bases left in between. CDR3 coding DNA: TGTGCCAGCAGGCCCCCGGGACAACTATACGAGCAGTACTTC. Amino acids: CASRPPGQLYEQYF.

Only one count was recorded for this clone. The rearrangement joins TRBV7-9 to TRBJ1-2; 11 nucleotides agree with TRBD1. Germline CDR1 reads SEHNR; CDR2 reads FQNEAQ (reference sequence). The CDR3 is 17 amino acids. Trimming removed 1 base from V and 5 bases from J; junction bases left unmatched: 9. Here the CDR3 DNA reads TGTGCCAGCAGCTTAGTGGGGTGGGACAGGGGGATGTATGGCTACACCTTC. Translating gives CASSLVGWDRGMYGYTF.

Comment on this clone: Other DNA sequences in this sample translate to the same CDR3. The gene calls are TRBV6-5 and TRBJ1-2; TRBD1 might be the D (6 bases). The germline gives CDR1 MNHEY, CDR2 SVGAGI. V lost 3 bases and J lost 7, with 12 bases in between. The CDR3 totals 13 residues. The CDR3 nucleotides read TGTGCCAGCAGTTATTCCCAGGGGTCTGGCTACACCTTC. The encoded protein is CASSYSQGSGYTF.

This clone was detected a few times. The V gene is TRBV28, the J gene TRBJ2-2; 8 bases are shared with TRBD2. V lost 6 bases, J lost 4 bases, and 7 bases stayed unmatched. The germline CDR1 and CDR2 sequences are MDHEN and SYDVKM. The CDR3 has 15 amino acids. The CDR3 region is CASSSTSGFTGELFF. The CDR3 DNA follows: TGTGCCAGCAGCTCCACTAGCGGCTTCACCGGGGAGCTGTTTTTT.

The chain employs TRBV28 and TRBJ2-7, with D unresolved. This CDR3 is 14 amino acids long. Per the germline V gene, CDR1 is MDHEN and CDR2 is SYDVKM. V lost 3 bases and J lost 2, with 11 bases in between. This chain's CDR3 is CASSFGHRTYEQYF. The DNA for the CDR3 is TGTGCCAGCAGTTTTGGGCACCGGACCTACGAGCAGTACTTC.

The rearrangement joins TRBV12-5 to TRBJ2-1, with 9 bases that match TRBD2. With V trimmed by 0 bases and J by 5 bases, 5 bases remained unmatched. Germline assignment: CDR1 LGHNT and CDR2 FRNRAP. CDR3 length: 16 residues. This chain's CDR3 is CASGLVLSGRHNEQFF. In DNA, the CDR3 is TGTGCTAGTGGTTTGGTACTCAGCGGGAGGCACAATGAGCAGTTCTTC.

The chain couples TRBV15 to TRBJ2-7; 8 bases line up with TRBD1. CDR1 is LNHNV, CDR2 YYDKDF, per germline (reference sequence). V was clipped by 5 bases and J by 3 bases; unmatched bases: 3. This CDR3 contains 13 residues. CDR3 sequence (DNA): TGTGCCACCAGCCCACAGGGGGTCTACGAGCAGTACTTC. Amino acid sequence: CATSPQGVYEQYF.

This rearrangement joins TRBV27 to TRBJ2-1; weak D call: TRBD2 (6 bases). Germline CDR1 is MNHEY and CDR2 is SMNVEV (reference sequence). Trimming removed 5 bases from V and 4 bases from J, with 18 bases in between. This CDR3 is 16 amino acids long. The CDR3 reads CASSPGGRQTYNEQFF. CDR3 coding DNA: TGTGCCAGCAGTCCCGGAGGGCGACAGACTTACAATGAGCAGTTCTTC.

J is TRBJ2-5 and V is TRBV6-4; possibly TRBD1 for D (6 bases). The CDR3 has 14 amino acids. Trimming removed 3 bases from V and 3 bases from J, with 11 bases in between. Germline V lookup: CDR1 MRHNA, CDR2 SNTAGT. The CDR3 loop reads CASSEGGRKETQYF. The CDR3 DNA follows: TGTGCCAGCAGTGAAGGGGGACGTAAAGAGACCCAGTACTTC.

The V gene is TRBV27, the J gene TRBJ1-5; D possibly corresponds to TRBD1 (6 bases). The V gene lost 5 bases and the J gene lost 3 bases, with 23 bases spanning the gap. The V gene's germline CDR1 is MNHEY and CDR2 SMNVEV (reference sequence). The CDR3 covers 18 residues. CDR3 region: CASSPTKMGQGLNQPQHF. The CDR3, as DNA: TGTGCCAGCAGTCCTACTAAAATGGGACAAGGCCTCAATCAGCCCCAGCATTTT.

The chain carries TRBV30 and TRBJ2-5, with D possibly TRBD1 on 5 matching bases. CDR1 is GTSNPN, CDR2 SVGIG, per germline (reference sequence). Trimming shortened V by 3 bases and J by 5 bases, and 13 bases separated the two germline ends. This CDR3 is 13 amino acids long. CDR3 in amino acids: CAWSDSLGETQYF. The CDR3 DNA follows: TGTGCCTGGAGCGACAGCCTCGGGGAGACCCAGTACTTC.

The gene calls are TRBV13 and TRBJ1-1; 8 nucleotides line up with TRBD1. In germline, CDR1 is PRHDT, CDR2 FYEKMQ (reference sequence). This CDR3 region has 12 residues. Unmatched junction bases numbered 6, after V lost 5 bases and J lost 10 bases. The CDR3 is CASSTHRGGAFF. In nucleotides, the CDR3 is TGTGCCAGCAGCACCCACAGGGGGGGAGCTTTCTTT.